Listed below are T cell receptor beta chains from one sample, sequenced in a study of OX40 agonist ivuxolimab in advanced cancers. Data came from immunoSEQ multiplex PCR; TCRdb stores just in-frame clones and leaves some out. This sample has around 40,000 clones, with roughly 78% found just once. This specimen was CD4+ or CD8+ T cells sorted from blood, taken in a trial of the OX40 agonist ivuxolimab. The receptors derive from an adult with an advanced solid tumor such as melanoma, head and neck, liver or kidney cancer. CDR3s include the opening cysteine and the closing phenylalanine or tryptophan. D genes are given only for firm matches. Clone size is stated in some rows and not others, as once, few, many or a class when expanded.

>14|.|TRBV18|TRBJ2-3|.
TGTGCCAGCTCACCACCGTCTGTCACAGATACGCAGTATTTT
CASSPPSVTDTQYF
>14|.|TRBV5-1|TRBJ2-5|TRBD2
TGCGCCAGCAGCTTGGGTAGCGGGAGAGAGACCCAGTACTTC
CASSLGSGRETQYF
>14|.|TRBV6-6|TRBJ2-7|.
TGTGCCACCACACACGGGTTCGGAGGCTACGAGCAGTACTTC
CATTHGFGGYEQYF
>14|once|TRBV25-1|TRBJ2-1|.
TGTGCCAGCAGTGAAGGGGGGGCGCGAGGTGAGCAGTTCTTC
CASSEGGARGEQFF
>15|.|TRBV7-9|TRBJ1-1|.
TGTGCCAGCAGCCCAGGGATGGGGGCACGAACTGAAGCTTTCTTT
CASSPGMGARTEAFF
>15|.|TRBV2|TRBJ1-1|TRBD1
TGTGCCAGCCGGGACAGTCCGATTATGAACACTGAAGCTTTCTTT
CASRDSPIMNTEAFF
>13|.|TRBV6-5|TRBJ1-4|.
TGTGCCAGCAGTTACTCCTACGCGGAAAAACTGTTTTTT
CASSYSYAEKLFF
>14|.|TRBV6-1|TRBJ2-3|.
TGTGCCTCCAAGGGGGGGCTCCTATCAGATACGCAGTATTTT
CASKGGLLSDTQYF
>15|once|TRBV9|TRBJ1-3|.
TGTGCCAGCAGCCCTCGGCTCGGCTCTGGAAACACCATATATTTT
CASSPRLGSGNTIYF
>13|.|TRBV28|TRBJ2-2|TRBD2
TGTGCCAGCACAGCGGGGGATTTCGGGGAGCTGTTTTTT
CASTAGDFGELFF
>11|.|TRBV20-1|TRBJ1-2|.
TGCAGTGCTAGCGGGGGGAGTGGCTACACCTTC
CSASGGSGYTF
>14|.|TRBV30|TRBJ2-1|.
TGTGCCTGGAGTGTGTGGGGGCCGGGGGATGAGCAGTTCTTC
CAWSVWGPGDEQFF
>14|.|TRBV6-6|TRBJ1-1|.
TGTGCCAGCAGTTTCTCGGGGAGAGATACTGAAGCTTTCTTT
CASSFSGRDTEAFF
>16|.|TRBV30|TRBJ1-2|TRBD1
TGTGCCTGGAGTGTTCCGAGGACAGGGGGAAACTATGGCTACACCTTC
CAWSVPRTGGNYGYTF
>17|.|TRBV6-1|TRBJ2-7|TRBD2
TGTGCCAGCAGTGAAGTGGAGACTAGCGGGAGGCCCAACGAGCAGTACTTC
CASSEVETSGRPNEQYF
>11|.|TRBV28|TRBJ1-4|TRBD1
TGTGCCAGCAGTTACAGGGGGAAACTGTTTTTT
CASSYRGKLFF
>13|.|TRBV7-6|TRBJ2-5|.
TGTGCCAGCAGCCCGGGATGGGCGGCGACCCAGTACTTC
CASSPGWAATQYF
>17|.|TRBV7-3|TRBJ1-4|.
TGTGCCAGCAGCTTAGCCCGTCCATCGAGTCCCCCGAGATTACTGTTTTTT
CASSLARPSSPPRLLFF
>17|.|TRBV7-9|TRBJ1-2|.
TGTGCCAGCAGCTTAGGGGGGATGGTGGAGGATAACTATGGCTACACCTTC
CASSLGGMVEDNYGYTF
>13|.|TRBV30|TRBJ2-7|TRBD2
TGTGCCTGGTCCGGGACTACAGACTACGAGCAGTACTTC
CAWSGTTDYEQYF
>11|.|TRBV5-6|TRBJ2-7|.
TGTGCCAGCAGCTTGGGGCCAAAGCAGTACTTC
CASSLGPKQYF
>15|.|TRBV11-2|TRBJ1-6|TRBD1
TGTGCCAGCAGCGCCCGGGACAGGGGGAATTCACCCCTCCACTTT
CASSARDRGNSPLHF
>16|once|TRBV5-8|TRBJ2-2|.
TGTGCCAGCAGCTTGTATGGAGGACAGTACACCGGGGAGCTGTTTTTT
CASSLYGGQYTGELFF
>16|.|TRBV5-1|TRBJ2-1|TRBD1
TGCGCCAGCAGCCCGCCCCGGGACAGCTCCTACAATGAGCAGTTCTTC
CASSPPRDSSYNEQFF
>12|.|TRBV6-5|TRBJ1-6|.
TGTGCCAGCAGTCGACTGGATTCACCCCTCCACTTT
CASSRLDSPLHF
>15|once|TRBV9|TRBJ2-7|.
TGTGCCAGCAGCGCCTTAGGGGGGGGAGCGGCCGAGCAGTACTTC
CASSALGGGAAEQYF
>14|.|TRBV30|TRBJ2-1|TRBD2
TGTGCCTGGACGGGGGGGCAAAGGAACAATGAGCAGTTCTTC
CAWTGGQRNNEQFF
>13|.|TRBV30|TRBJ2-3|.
TGTGCCTGGAGTTTCCCAGGGGCAGATACGCAGTATTTT
CAWSFPGADTQYF
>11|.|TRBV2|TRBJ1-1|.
TGTGCCAGCAGTGTCTCCGGTGAAGCTTTCTTT
CASSVSGEAFF
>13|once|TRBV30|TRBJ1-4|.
TGTGCCTGGAGGTCGGGGTCTGATGAAAAACTGTTTTTT
CAWRSGSDEKLFF
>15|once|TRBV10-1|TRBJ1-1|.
TGCGCCAGCAGGCGGGCCCTTGCTAGGCGCACTGAAGCTTTCTTT
CASRRALARRTEAFF
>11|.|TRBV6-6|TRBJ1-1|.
TGTGCCAGCAGTCGCAACACTGAAGCTTTCTTT
CASSRNTEAFF
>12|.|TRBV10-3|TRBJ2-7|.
TGTGCCATCAGTGGGTCCTCATACGAGCAGTACTTC
CAISGSSYEQYF